The T cell receptor (beta chain) described here comes from a study of metastatic and nonmetastatic thyroid tumors. Overall study: Blood and tumor or nodule tissue repertoires from malignant and benign thyroid patients were compared.

This clone came up many times. Antigen unknown. No treatment of any kind had been given to any patient before thyroid surgery. The CDR3 extends over 15 amino acids. V lost 3 bases, J lost 1 base, and 6 bases stayed unmatched. Germline V gene sequence: CDR1 DFQATT, CDR2 SNEGSKA (reference sequence). Whole-study results and caveats: Across blood and tumor, TCR beta diversity in malignant thyroid tumors was reportedly significantly higher than in benign nodules.

Using MiXCR, TCRdb reanalyzed the PCR reads. The data hold approximately 15,000 clones, with 23% observed a single time. The sequence came from a female donor with papillary thyroid cancer or a benign thyroid nodule (not recorded which). Some clones in this sample may be carry-over from other donors' samples. The sequenced sample was adjacent normal tissue. The chain has TRBV20-1 and TRBJ2-3, with 8 bases identical to TRBD2. In DNA, the CDR3 is TGCAGTGCTAGGGTAGCGGGATTGGGCACAGATACGCAGTATTTT. Amino acids: CSARVAGLGTDTQYF.